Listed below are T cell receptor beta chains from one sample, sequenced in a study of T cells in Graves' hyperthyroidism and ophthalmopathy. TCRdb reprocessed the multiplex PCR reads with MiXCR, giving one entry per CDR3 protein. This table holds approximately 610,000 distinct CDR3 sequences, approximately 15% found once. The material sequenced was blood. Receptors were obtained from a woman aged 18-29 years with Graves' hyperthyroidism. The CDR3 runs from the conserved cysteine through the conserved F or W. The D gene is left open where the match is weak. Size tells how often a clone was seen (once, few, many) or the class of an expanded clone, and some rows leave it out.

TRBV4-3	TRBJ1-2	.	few	TGCGCCAGCAGCCAAGTTGCAGCTAACTATGGCTACACCTTC	CASSQVAANYGYTF
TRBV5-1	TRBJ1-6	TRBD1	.	TGCGCCAGCAGCTTGGAAGGGACAGCGTTTAATTCACCCCTCCACTTT	CASSLEGTAFNSPLHF
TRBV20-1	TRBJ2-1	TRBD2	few	TGCAGTGCTAGAGACCCTAGCGGGAGATCGGTTGAGCAGTTCTTC	CSARDPSGRSVEQFF
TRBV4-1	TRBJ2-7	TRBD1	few	TGCGCCAGCAGCCAAGGGGACAGGGTCCAAGACGAGCAGTACTTC	CASSQGDRVQDEQYF
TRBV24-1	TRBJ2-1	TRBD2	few	TGTGCCACCAGTGATGTAGAGGCGGGAGGGCAAAATGAGCAGTTCTTC	CATSDVEAGGQNEQFF
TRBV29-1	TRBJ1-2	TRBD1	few	TGCAGCGTTGAAATCACAGGGGATTATGGCTACACCTTC	CSVEITGDYGYTF
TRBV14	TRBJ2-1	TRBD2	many	TGTGCCAGCAGCCAAACAAAGACTAGCGGGAGCGTTGAGCAGTTCTTC	CASSQTKTSGSVEQFF
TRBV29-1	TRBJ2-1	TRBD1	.	TGCAGCGTTGCGGGACAGGGGTACAATGAGCAGTTCTTC	CSVAGQGYNEQFF
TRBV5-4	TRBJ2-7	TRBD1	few	TGTGCCAGCAGCCCAGGGACAGGCCTCTACGAGCAGTACTTC	CASSPGTGLYEQYF
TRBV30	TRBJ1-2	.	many	TGTGCCTGGAACCAGCCGGGACACTATGGCTACACCTTC	CAWNQPGHYGYTF
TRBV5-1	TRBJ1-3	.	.	TGCGCCAGCAGCTTGGGGGAAGCCTCTGGAAACACCATATATTTT	CASSLGEASGNTIYF
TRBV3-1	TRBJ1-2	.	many	TGTGCCAGCAGCCAAGAGCCAGGAGGGGTTGGCGGCTACACCTTC	CASSQEPGGVGGYTF
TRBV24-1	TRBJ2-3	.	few	TGTGCCACCAGTGAAGATCAGGGGCCCACAGATACGCAGTATTTT	CATSEDQGPTDTQYF
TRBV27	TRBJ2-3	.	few	TGTGCCAGCAGGGTCGGGCTAGCATCGGATACGCAGTATTTT	CASRVGLASDTQYF
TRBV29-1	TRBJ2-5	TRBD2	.	TGCAGCGTTGAAGAGGGGGGGGGAGAGACCCAGTACTTC	CSVEEGGGETQYF
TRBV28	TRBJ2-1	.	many	TGTGCCAGCAGTTTATGGCAGGGGACGGGAAATGAGCAGTTCTTC	CASSLWQGTGNEQFF
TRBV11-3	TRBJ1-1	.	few	TGTGCCAGCAGCGCCCGGGGCAGGGCTAAGAACACTGAAGCTTTCTTT	CASSARGRAKNTEAFF
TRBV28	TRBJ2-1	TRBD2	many	TGTGCCAGCAGTTTAGGCCTAGCGGGAGGATTCCCTAACAATGAGCAGTTCTTC	CASSLGLAGGFPNNEQFF
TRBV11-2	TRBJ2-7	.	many	TGTGCCAGCAGCTTAGGTAGTCAGGGGACTTACGAGCAGTACTTC	CASSLGSQGTYEQYF
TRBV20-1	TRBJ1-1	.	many	TGCAGTGCTAGTCGGGACATGAACACTGAAGCTTTCTTT	CSASRDMNTEAFF
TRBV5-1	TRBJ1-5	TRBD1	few	TGCGCCAGCAGCTTGAACAGGGGGGGTCAGCCCCAGCATTTT	CASSLNRGGQPQHF
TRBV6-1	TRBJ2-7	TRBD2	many	TGTGCCAGCAGTGTAGGAGCGGGAGTGGACGAGCAGTACTTC	CASSVGAGVDEQYF
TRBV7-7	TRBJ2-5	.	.	TGTGCTAGCAGCCTAGGGGCGTTTCAAGAGACCCAGTACTTC	CASSLGAFQETQYF
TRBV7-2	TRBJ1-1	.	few	TGTGCCAGCAGGTTAGGGGGTGGGACTGAAGCTTTCTTT	CASRLGGGTEAFF
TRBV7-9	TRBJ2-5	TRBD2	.	TGTGCCAGCAGCCAATGGGGCGACGGCCTAGCGGGAGGCCGGAGGTACTTC	CASSQWGDGLAGGRRYF
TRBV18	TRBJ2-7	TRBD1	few	TGTGCCAGCTCGCCCGGACAGGGGAGGAGAGAGCAGTACTTC	CASSPGQGRREQYF
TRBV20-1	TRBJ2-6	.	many	TGCAGTGCTAGAGAGTGGGGAACCGGGGCCAACGTCCTGACTTTC	CSAREWGTGANVLTF
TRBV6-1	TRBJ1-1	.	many	TGTGCCAGCAGAGAGGCTAACACTGAAGCTTTCTTT	CASREANTEAFF
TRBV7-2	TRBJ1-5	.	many	TGTGCCAGCAGCTTAGAGAGGAGGTACAATCAGCCCCAGCATTTT	CASSLERRYNQPQHF
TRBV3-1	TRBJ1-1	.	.	TGTGCCAGCAGCCAAGATCTTTGGGGCACTGAAGCTTTCTTT	CASSQDLWGTEAFF